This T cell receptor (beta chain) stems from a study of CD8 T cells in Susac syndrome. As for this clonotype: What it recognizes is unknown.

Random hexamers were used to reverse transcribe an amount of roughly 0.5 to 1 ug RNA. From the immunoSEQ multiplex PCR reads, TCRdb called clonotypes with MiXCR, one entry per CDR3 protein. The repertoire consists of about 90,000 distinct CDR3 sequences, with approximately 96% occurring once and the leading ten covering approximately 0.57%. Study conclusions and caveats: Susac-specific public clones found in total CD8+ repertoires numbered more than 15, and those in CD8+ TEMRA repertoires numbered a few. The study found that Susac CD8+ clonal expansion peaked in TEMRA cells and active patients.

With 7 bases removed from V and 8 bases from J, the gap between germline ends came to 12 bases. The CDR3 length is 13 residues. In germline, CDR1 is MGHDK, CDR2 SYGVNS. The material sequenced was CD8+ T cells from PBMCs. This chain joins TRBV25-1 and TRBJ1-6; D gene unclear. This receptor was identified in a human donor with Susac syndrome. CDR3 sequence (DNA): TGTGCCAGCACAACAGTCTGGGATTCACCCCTCCACTTT. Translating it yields CASTTVWDSPLHF.